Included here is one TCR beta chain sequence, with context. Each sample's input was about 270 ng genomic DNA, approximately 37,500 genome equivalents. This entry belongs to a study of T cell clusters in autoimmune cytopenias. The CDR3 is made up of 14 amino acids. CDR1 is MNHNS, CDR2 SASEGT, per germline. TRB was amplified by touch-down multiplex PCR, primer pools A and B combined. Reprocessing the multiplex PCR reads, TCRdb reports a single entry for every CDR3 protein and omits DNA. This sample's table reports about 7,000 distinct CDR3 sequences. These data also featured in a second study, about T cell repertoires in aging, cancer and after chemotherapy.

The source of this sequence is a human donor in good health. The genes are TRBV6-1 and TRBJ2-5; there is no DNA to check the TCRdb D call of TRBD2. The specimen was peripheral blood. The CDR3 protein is CASSDAGLVGSRYF.